The present T cell receptor beta chain was sequenced within a study of blood T cell repertoires in COVID-19. Study background: Acute and convalescent COVID-19 samples came from the United States, Italy and Spain. PBMCs, B-cell-depleted T cells, or T cells were the source of the cDNA or gDNA that made up the material.

V was clipped by 1 base and J by 6 bases; unmatched bases: 7. Per the germline V gene, CDR1 is KGHSH and CDR2 is LQKENI. This CDR3 has 16 amino acids. Using immunoSEQ multiplex PCR, the repertoire was profiled, and TCRdb retains in-frame clones only, with some absent. The sample has roughly 200,000 clones, about 82% seen once. The clonotype was recovered from a woman in her 30s who had recovered from COVID-19. The chain uses TRBV18 and TRBJ2-4; 9 bases map to TRBD2. The sequenced material came from PBMCs or T cells enriched from blood (not recorded which). CDR3 DNA: TGTGCCAGCTCACCACTAGCGGGAGAGGAGCTAAACATTCAGTACTTC. Translating gives CASSPLAGEELNIQYF.